This T cell receptor beta chain was recorded in a study of early stage breast cancer tumors. Each sample had two DNA replicates, approximately 0.52 ug blood or approximately 1.5 ug tissue. Sequencing was performed with immunoSEQ multiplex PCR; in TCRdb, only in-frame clones are kept and a portion is missing. The table has about 11,000 clones, about four fifths seen once; the top ten hold approximately 15%. Study results and caveats: Enriched TCRB sequences shared across patients were mostly commonly generated sequences. Blood repertoires resembled normal breast more than tumor.

Concerning this clone itself: The antigen is not known.

Germline loops: CDR1 SGHTA, CDR2 FQGNSA. Trimming took 3 bases from V and 7 from J; bases not matched to a gene: 5. The CDR3 totals 14 residues. This receptor was obtained from an older person with breast cancer. This chain uses TRBV7-2 with TRBJ1-2; 10 nucleotides match TRBD1. Sequenced material: breast tumor tissue. The CDR3 here is CASSLPGQGFGYTF. CDR3 DNA sequence: TGTGCCAGCAGCTTGCCGGGACAGGGGTTTGGCTACACCTTC.